This TCR beta chain was observed in a study of T cell responses to AZD1222 COVID-19 vaccine. Study-wide points: Seropositive at baseline were only 5 or 6 AZD1222 recipients.

Generated by immunoSEQ multiplex PCR, the TCRdb table keeps only in-frame clones and is missing some. The profile shows about 75,000 clones, around 89% of them singletons. Regarding this clone: Its target is not known.

Losses at the gene ends were 3 bases for V and 6 bases for J; bases not matched to a gene: 8. Germline V CDR1 and CDR2: GTSNPN, SVGIG (reference sequence). The CDR3 covers 14 residues. The gene calls are TRBV30 and TRBJ2-1, with 7 positions matching TRBD1. The receptor comes from an adult who received the MenACWY meningococcal vaccine as a control. The sample consisted of peripheral blood, taken 28 days after the second dose of the MenACWY control vaccine. The CDR3 coding sequence is TGTGCCTGGAGCAGAGGACAGGCAGCCAATGAGCAGTTCTTC. Encoded protein: CAWSRGQAANEQFF.